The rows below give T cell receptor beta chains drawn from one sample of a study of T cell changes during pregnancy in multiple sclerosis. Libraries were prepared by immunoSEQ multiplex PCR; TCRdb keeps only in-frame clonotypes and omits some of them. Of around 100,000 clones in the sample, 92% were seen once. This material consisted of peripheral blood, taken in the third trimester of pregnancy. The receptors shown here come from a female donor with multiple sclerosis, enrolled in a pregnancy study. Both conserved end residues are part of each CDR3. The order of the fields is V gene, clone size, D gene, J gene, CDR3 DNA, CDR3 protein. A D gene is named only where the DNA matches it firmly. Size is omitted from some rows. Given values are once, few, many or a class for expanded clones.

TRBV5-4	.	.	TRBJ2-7	TGTGCCAGCAGCTTGGACAGGGAGTACTACGAGCAGTACTTC	CASSLDREYYEQYF
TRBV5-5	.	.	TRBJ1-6	TGTGCCAGCAGCCTCGGCACAGGCGGTGGGTCACCCCTCCACTTT	CASSLGTGGGSPLHF
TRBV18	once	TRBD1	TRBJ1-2	TGTGCCAGCTCACCGGCAGGGGGCTATGGCTACACCTTC	CASSPAGGYGYTF
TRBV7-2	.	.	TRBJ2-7	TGTGCCAGCAGTCAAGGGTCCGGGATCTACGAGCAGTACTTC	CASSQGSGIYEQYF
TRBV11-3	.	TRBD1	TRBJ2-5	TGTGCCAGCAGCGCTTCCGGGACAGAGCAAGAGACCCAGTACTTC	CASSASGTEQETQYF
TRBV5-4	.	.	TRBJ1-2	TGTGCCAGCAGCCGTTCCTATGGCTACACCTTC	CASSRSYGYTF
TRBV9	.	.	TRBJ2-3	TGTGCCAGCAGCGTAGACTCTGCCCATACGCAGTATTTT	CASSVDSAHTQYF
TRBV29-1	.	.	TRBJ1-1	TGCAGCGTTCAGGGGATGAACACTGAAGCTTTCTTT	CSVQGMNTEAFF
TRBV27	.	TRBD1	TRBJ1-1	TGTGCCAGCAGTCGTTCGAGGACAGGGAACACTGAAGCTTTCTTT	CASSRSRTGNTEAFF
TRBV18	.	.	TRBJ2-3	TGTGCCAGCTCACCATCAGGCACAGATACGCAGTATTTT	CASSPSGTDTQYF
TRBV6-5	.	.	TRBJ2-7	TGTGCCAGCAGTACAGAAGCGGGCCCCACCTACGAGCAGTACTTC	CASSTEAGPTYEQYF
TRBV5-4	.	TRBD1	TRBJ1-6	TGTGCCAGCAGCTTGCGGGGACAGGGGGATTCACCCCTCCACTTT	CASSLRGQGDSPLHF
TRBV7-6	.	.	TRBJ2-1	TGTGCCAGCAGCTTATCGGCCAGCGGGCTGCCCAATGAGCAGTTCTTC	CASSLSASGLPNEQFF
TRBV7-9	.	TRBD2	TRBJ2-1	TGTGCCAGCGGGATGAGCGGGAAACTCGACAATGAGCAGTTCTTC	CASGMSGKLDNEQFF
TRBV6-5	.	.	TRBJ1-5	TGTGCCAGCGGACTGCATCAGCCCCAGCATTTT	CASGLHQPQHF
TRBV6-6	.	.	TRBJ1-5	TGTGCCAGCAGTTCGGGGGGGACCCATAGCAATCAGCCCCAGCATTTT	CASSSGGTHSNQPQHF
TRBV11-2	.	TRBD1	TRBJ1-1	TGTGCCAGCAGCTTAGAAACAGGGGGGGCTTTCTTT	CASSLETGGAFF
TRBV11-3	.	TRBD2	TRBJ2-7	TGTGCCAGCAGCTTCCAAAGACTAGCGGGGGGAAACGAGCAGTACTTC	CASSFQRLAGGNEQYF
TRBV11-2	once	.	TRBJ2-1	TGTGCCAGCAGCTCTCAGACAGGCTCCTACAATGAGCAGTTCTTC	CASSSQTGSYNEQFF
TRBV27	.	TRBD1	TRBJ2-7	TGTGCCAGCAGTCCCCGGGACAGGACGGGCGAGCAGTACTTC	CASSPRDRTGEQYF
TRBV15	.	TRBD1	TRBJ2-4	TGTGCCACCAGCGCCGAACAGGGGGCCGACATTCAGTACTTC	CATSAEQGADIQYF
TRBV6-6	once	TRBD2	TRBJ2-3	TGTGCCAGCAGTTGGGAGGGGTCAGATACGCAGTATTTT	CASSWEGSDTQYF
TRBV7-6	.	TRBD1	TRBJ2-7	TGTGCCAGCAGCTCGGTGACCGGGACAGGGGCCTACGAGCAGTACTTC	CASSSVTGTGAYEQYF
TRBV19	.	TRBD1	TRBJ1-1	TGTGCCAGTAGTATGGACAGGGATACTGAAGCTTTCTTT	CASSMDRDTEAFF
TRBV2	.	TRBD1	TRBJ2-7	TGTGCCAGCAGTGAAGGGGGACAGGGCTACGAGCAGTACTTC	CASSEGGQGYEQYF
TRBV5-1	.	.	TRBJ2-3	TGCGCCAGCAGCCCCTATCACCGGGACTCCGGCCCAGATACGCAGTATTTT	CASSPYHRDSGPDTQYF
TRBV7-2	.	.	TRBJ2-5	TGTGCCAGCGGGAGAGGGAGCGTTCAAGAGACCCAGTACTTC	CASGRGSVQETQYF
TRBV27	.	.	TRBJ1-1	TGTGCCAGCAGTTTAGGGCCCACACAGGGAAGGAACACTGAAGCTTTCTTT	CASSLGPTQGRNTEAFF
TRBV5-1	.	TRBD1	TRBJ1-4	TGCGCCAGCAGCGGCGGACAGGATAATGAAAAACTGTTTTTT	CASSGGQDNEKLFF
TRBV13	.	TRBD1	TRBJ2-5	TGTGCCAGCAGCATAAGGGGACAGGGAGAAGAGACCCAGTACTTC	CASSIRGQGEETQYF
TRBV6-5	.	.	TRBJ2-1	TGTGCCAGCAGTTACACAGCATACTCCTACAATGAGCAGTTCTTC	CASSYTAYSYNEQFF
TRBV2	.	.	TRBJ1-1	TGTGCCAGCAGTGAAATCCCTGCGGGGTACCCTGAAGCTTTCTTT	CASSEIPAGYPEAFF
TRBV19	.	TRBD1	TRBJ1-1	TGTGCCAGTAGTATCCAGGGACAGGGAGACACTGAAGCTTTCTTT	CASSIQGQGDTEAFF
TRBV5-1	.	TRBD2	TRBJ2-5	TGCGCCAGCAGCTTGGAGGGAGGGCCGGGAGAGACCCAGTACTTC	CASSLEGGPGETQYF
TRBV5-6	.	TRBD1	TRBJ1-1	TGTGCCAGCAGCTCATCGGGACAGGGTTGGACTGAAGCTTTCTTT	CASSSSGQGWTEAFF
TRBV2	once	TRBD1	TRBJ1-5	TGTGCCAGCAGAGCAGGGGGCGCCACTGGTGTCCGTCAGCCCCAGCATTTT	CASRAGGATGVRQPQHF
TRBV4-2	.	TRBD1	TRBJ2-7	TGTGCCAGCAGCCAAGCTGGAGGGACAGGGATCAACGAGCAGTACTTC	CASSQAGGTGINEQYF
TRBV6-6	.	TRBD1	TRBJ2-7	TGTGCCAGCAGTTACTCGACAGGGTACGAGCAGTACTTC	CASSYSTGYEQYF
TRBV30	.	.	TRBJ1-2	TGTGCCTGGAGTGTATCAGGGGCCACTAACTATGGCTACACCTTC	CAWSVSGATNYGYTF
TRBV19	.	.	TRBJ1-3	TGTGCCAGTAGTATACGCCCCCAGGGCGGCAGCACCATATATTTT	CASSIRPQGGSTIYF
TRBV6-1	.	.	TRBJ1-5	TGTGCCAGCGCTTCCGGGTCCTTCAATCAGCCCCAGCATTTT	CASASGSFNQPQHF